This T cell receptor (beta chain) was sequenced for a study of blood T cell repertoires in COVID-19 (dated by TCRdb to 2018 to 2021). General notes on the study: Collaborator samples came from the United States, Italy and Spain and covered acute and convalescent phases of COVID-19. The material from the prospective study consisted of cDNA or gDNA derived from T cells, B-cell-depleted T cells, or PBMCs. Subjects who had been exposed to COVID-19, were actively infected with it, or had recovered from it provided the deeply sampled blood TCRbeta repertoires that made up the dataset. The repertoires were released in a freely available public database meant as a resource for research on the immune response to SARS-CoV-2. The samples were drawn from the first 160 participants of the ongoing ImmuneRACE study and from more than 1,000 subjects provided by 6 global collaborators. Nearly every sample came with metadata listing a de-identified subject ID, COVID-19 status, age in years and sex. Where available, HLA class I and class II types were taken from metadata supplied by the sample provider and were not determined by assay-based typing. Paper-wide results and their limitations: The quantity of clinical and demographic metadata differed by source and by participant and was supplied without curation.

Collaborating institutions collected whole blood in K2EDTA tubes following their own protocols. Collaborator samples were shipped for TCRbeta analysis as frozen whole blood, isolated PBMCs, or DNA extracted from either sample type. With respect to this clone: This receptor's antigen is unknown. No base qualities exist here, and no much larger clone lies one base off it.

TCRbeta CDR3 regions were amplified from genomic DNA by means of the immunoSEQ Assay, a bias-controlled multiplex PCR. The original pipeline was this. The number of nucleated cells in each sample was estimated by amplification of reference gene primers within the assay. To quantify the absolute abundance of each unique TCRbeta CDR3 rearrangement, sequence reads were collapsed and filtered. Productive Simpson clonality was computed per sample as the square root of Simpson's diversity index over productive rearrangements. TCRdb took over this immuneACCESS table, retaining in-frame rearrangements with V and J assigned. Such tables are incomplete; in checked studies, under half of the missing clones stem from an unresolved V gene, and the remainder is unexplained. V and J calls and clone size come straight from that table; D and trimming were deduced from the DNA. Here the sample has approximately 200,000 clones; roughly 79% occur a single time. Of the sample, roughly 6.9% falls within the top ten clones.

The CDR3 measures 12 amino acids from cysteine to phenylalanine. Only the CDR3 part of the read is kept: 36 bases, read in frame from the first base. Trimming takes 8 bases from V and 10 bases from J, and the germline ends sit 15 bases apart. According to the germline V gene, CDR1 reads MDHEN and CDR2 reads SYDVKM. The source is a human donor with acute or convalescent COVID-19. The donor label of this sample is uncertain. Recombination linked TRBV28 to TRBJ2-1, and the D gene may be TRBD2, 5 bases matching. The sample consisted of peripheral blood. Here is the DNA: TGTGCCAGCTCGAACCCGGGAAGAGAGCAGTTCTTC. The encoded protein is CASSNPGREQFF.